These 5 T cell receptor beta chains came from one sample sequenced in a study of cytomegalovirus exposure and HLA in healthy donors. Repertoires were generated with immunoSEQ multiplex PCR, while TCRdb's copy carries only in-frame clones and drops some. The table has about 240,000 clones, around nine tenths seen once. The source material was PBMCs. These receptors all come from a man aged 18 to 30 in good health and CMV-seronegative.

The chain has TRBV7-9 and TRBJ2-2; 10 positions agree with TRBD2. Germline V gene lookup returns CDR1 SEHNR and CDR2 FQNEAQ (reference sequence). The CDR3 has 16 amino acids. V trimming: 5 bases; J trimming: 4 bases; junction bases outside the gene matches: 7. CDR3 protein: CASSPGTSAATGELFF. As DNA, the CDR3 is TGTGCCAGCAGCCCTGGGACTAGCGCAGCCACCGGGGAGCTGTTTTTT.

The chain links TRBV7-2 to TRBJ2-5, with D tentatively TRBD1 (6 bases). Germline V gene lookup returns CDR1 SGHTA and CDR2 FQGNSA. V dropped 3 bases and J dropped 0 bases, with 14 bases sitting between them. The CDR3 length is 16 residues. CDR3 protein: CASSLPGTRYQETQYF. CDR3 nucleotides: TGTGCCAGCAGCTTGCCGGGGACACGGTACCAAGAGACCCAGTACTTC.

The chain carries TRBV7-9 and TRBJ2-3; TRBD2 matches 11 bases. The CDR3 spans 17 residues. The trim removed 1 base at V and 1 base at J, leaving 4 bases unmatched. Germline V gene data show CDR1 as SEHNR and CDR2 as FQNEAQ (reference sequence). CDR3 loop: CASSLETSGIGTDTQYF. The DNA for the CDR3 is TGTGCCAGCAGCTTAGAGACTAGCGGGATTGGCACAGATACGCAGTATTTT.

On this clone itself: Other DNA sequences in this specimen translate into the identical CDR3. The gene calls are TRBV7-2 and TRBJ2-3; maybe TRBD2 (5 bases). Trimming cost V 1 base and J 3 bases, with 8 bases left between them. Germline assignment: CDR1 SGHTA and CDR2 FQGNSA. This CDR3 contains 14 residues. The CDR3 DNA reads as TGTGCCAGCAGCTTAGACGGGAATACAGATACGCAGTATTTT. This encodes CASSLDGNTDTQYF.

This chain joins TRBV27 and TRBJ2-1; no definite D call. In germline, CDR1 is MNHEY, CDR2 SMNVEV (reference sequence). V shed 3 bases and J shed 9 bases, with 9 bases lying between them. This CDR3 contains 12 residues. The CDR3 bases are TGTGCCAGCAGTTTTGGAGCCAGTGAGCAGTTCTTC. Protein product: CASSFGASEQFF.